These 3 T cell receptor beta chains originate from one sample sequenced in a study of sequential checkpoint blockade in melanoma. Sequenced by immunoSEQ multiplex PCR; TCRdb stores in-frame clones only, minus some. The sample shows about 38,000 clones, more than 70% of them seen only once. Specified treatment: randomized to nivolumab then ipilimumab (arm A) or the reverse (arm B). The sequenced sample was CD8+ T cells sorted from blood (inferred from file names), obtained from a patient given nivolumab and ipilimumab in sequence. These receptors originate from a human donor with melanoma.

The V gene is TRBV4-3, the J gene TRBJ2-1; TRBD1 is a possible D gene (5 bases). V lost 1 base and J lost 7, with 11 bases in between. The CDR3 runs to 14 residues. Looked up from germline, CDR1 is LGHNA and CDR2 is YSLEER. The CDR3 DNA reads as TGCGCCAGCAGCCAAGGGGGCTCTGCTAATGAGCAGTTCTTC. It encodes CASSQGGSANEQFF.

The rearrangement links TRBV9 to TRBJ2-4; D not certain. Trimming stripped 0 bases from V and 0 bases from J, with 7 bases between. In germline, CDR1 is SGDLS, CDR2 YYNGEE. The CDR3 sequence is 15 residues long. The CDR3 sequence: CASSVAGLAKNIQYF. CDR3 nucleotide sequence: TGTGCCAGCAGCGTAGCTGGGCTAGCCAAAAACATTCAGTACTTC.

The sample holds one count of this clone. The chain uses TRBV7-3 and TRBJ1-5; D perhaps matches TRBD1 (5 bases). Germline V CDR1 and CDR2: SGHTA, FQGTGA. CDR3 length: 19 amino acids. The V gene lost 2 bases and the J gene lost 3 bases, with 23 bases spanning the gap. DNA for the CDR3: TGTGCCAGCAGCTTATTTGCTCGTATGGCAGGGCCTTACAATCAGCCCCAGCATTTT. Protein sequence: CASSLFARMAGPYNQPQHF.